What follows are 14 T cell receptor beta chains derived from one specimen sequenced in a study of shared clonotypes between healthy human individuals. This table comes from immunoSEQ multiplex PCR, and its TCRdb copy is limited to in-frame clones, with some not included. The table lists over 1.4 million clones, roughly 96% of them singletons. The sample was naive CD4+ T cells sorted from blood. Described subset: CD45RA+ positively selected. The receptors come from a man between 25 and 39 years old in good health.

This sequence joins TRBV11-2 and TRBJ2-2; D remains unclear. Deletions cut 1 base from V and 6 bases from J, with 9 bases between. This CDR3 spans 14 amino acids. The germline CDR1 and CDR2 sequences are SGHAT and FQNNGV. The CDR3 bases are TGTGCCAGCAGCTTAGGGTCGGGCGCCGGGGAGCTGTTTTTT. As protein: CASSLGSGAGELFF.

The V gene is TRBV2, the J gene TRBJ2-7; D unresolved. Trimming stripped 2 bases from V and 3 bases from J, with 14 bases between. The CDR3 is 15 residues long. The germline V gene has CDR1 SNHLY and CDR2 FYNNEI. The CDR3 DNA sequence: TGTGCCAGCAGTGAATCCAGAGTTGTCGGCTACGAGCAGTACTTC. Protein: CASSESRVVGYEQYF.

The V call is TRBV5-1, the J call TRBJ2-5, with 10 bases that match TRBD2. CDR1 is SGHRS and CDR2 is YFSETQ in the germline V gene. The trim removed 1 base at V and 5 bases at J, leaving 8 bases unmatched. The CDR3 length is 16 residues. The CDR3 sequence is CASSLRLAGVMETQYF. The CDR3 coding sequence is TGCGCCAGCAGCTTGCGCCTAGCGGGAGTAATGGAGACCCAGTACTTC. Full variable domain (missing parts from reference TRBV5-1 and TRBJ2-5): KAGVTQTPRYLIKTRGQQVTLSCSPISGHRSVSWYQQTPGQGLQFLFEYFSETQRNKGNFPGRFSGRQFSNSRSEMNVSTLELGDSALYLCASSLRLAGVMETQYFGPGTRLLVL.

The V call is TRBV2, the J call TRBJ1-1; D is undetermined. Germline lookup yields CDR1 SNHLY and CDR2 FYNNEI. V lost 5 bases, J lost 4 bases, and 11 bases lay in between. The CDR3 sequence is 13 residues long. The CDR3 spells CASSSRPGTEAFF. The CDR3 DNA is TGTGCCAGCAGTTCCAGACCGGGCACTGAAGCTTTCTTT. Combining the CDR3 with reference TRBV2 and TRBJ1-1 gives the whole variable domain EPEVTQTPSHQVTQMGQEVILRCVPISNHLYFYWYRQILGQKVEFLVSFYNNEISEKSEIFDDQFSVERPDGSNFTLKIRSTKLEDSAMYFCASSSRPGTEAFFGQGTRLTVV.

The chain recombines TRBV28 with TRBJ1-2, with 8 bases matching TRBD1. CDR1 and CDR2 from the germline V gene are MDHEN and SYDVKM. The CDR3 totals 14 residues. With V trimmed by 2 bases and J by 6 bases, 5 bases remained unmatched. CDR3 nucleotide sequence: TGTGCCAGCAGTTTACCCACAGGGGGTAATGGCTACACCTTC. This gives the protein CASSLPTGGNGYTF.

DNA for the CDR3: TGTGCCAGCACCAGAACCAGGACAGGGAACACCGGGGAGCTGTTTTTT. It is translated as CASTRTRTGNTGELFF. The chain couples TRBV7-2 to TRBJ2-2, with TRBD1 matching 7 bases. The CDR3 loop spans 16 amino acids. V lost 7 bases to trimming and J lost 1 base; unmatched junction nucleotides: 9. Germline CDR1 SGHTA, CDR2 FQGNSA.

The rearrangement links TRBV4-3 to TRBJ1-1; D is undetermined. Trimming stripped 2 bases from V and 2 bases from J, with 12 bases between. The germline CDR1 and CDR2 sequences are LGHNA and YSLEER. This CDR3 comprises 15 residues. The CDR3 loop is CASSQSGRLNTEAFF. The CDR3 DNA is TGCGCCAGCAGCCAATCCGGGAGGCTAAACACTGAAGCTTTCTTT.

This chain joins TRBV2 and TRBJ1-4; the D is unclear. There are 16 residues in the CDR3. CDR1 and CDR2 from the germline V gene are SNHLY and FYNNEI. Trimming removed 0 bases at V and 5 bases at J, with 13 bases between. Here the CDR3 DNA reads TGTGCCAGCAGTGAAGCCGAACGCAGACTAAATGAAAAACTGTTTTTT. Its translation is CASSEAERRLNEKLFF.

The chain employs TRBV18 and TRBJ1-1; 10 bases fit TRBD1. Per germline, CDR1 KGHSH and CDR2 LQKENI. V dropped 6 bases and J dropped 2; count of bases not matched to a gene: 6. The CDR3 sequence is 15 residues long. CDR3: CASSRQGAKNTEAFF. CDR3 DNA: TGTGCCAGCTCCCGACAGGGGGCCAAAAACACTGAAGCTTTCTTT. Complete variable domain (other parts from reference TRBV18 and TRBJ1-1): NAGVMQNPRHLVRRRGQEARLRCSPMKGHSHVYWYRQLPEEGLKFMVYLQKENIIDESGMPKERFSAEFPKEGPSILRIQQVVRGDSAAYFCASSRQGAKNTEAFFGQGTRLTVV.

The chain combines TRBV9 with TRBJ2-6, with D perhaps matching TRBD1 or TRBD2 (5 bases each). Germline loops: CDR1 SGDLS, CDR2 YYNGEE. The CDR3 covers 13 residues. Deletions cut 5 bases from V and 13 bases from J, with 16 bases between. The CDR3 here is CASSSSGSRVLTF. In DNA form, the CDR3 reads TGTGCCAGCAGTTCCTCAGGGAGTCGGGTCCTGACTTTC.

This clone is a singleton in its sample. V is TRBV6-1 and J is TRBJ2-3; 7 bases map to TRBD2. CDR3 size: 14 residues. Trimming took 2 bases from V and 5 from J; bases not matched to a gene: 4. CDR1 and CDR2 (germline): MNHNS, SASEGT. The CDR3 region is CASSERGGKDTQYF. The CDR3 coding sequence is TGTGCCAGCAGTGAACGGGGAGGGAAAGATACGCAGTATTTT.

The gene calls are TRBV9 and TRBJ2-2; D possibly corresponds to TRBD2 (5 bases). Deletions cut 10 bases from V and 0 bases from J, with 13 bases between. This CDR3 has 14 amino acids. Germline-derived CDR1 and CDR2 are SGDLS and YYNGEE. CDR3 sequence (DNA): TGTGCCTCTCAGGACTTAACGAACACCGGGGAGCTGTTTTTT. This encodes CASQDLTNTGELFF.

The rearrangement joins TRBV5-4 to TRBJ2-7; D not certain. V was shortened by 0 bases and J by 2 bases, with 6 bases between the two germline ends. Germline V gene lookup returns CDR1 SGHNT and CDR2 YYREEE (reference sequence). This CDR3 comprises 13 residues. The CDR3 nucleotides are TGTGCCAGCAGCTTGGACCACACCTACGAGCAGTACTTC. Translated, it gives CASSLDHTYEQYF.

DNA for the CDR3: TGTGCCAGCAGCTCAAACAGGGAAAGCTCTGGAAACACCATATATTTT. It codes for CASSSNRESSGNTIYF. The rearrangement links TRBV5-4 to TRBJ1-3; D possibly corresponds to TRBD1 (6 bases). This CDR3 has 16 residues. Between the trimmed V and J ends, which lost 3 bases and 0 bases, there was a span of 13 bases. The germline V gene encodes CDR1 SGHNT and CDR2 YYREEE (reference sequence). Complete variable domain (other parts from reference TRBV5-4 and TRBJ1-3): ETGVTQSPTHLIKTRGQQVTLRCSSQSGHNTVSWYQQALGQGPQFIFQYYREEENGRGNFPPRFSGLQFPNYSSELNVNALELDDSALYLCASSSNRESSGNTIYFGEGSWLTVV.